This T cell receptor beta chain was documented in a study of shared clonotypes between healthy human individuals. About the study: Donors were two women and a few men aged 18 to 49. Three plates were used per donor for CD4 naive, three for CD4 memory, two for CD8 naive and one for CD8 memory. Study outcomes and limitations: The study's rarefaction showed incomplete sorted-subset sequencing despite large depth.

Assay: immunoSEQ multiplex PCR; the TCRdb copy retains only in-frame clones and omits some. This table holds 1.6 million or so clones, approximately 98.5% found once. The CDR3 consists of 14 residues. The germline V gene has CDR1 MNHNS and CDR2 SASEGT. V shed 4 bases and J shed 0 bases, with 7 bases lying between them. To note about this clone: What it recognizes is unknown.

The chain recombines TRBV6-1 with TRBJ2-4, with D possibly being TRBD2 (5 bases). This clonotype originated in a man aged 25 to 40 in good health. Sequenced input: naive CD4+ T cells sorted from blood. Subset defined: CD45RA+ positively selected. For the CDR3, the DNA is TGTGCCAGCAGTGTAGCGACAGCCAAAAACATTCAGTACTTC. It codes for CASSVATAKNIQYF.